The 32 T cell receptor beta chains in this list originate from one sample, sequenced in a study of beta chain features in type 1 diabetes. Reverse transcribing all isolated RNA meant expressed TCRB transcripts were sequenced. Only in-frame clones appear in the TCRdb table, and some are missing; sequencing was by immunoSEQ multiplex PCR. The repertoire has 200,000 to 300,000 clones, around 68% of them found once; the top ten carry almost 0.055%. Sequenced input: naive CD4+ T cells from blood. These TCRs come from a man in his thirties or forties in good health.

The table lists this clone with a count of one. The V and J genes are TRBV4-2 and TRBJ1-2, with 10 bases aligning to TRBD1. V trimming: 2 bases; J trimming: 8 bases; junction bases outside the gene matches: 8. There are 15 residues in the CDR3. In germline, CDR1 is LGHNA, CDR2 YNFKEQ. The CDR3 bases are TGTGCCAGCAGCCAAAACTACGGGACAGGGGAAGGCTACACCTTC. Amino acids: CASSQNYGTGEGYTF.

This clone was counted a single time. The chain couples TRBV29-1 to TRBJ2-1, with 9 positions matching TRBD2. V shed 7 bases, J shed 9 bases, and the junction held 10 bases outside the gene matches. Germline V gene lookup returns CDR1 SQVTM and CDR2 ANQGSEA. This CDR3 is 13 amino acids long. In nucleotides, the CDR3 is TGCAGCGCTGAGGGCGGGAGGGCTAGTGAGCAGTTCTTC. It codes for CSAEGGRASEQFF.

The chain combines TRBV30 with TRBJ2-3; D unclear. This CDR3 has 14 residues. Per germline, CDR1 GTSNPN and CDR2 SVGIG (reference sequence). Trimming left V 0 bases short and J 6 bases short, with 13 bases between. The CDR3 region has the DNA TGTGCCTGGAGTGTAACCGACCGCATGGATACGCAGTATTTT. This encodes CAWSVTDRMDTQYF. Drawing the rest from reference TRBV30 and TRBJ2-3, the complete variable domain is SQTIHQWPATLVQPVGSPLSLECTVEGTSNPNLYWYRQAAGRGLQLLFYSVGIGQISSEVPQNLSASRPQDRQFILSSKKLLLSDSGFYLCAWSVTDRMDTQYFGPGTRLTVL.

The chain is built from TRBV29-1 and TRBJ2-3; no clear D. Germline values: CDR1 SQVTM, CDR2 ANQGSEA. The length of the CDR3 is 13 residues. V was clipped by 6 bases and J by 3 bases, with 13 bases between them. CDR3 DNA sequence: TGCAGCGTCCATCTACTCGTAACAGATACGCAGTATTTT. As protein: CSVHLLVTDTQYF.

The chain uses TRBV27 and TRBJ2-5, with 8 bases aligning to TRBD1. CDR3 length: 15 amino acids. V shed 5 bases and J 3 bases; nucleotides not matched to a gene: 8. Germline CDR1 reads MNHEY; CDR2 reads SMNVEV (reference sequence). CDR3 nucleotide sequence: TGTGCCAGCAGTCCAGGGGGCGTAGGGAAAGAGACCCAGTACTTC. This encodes CASSPGGVGKETQYF.

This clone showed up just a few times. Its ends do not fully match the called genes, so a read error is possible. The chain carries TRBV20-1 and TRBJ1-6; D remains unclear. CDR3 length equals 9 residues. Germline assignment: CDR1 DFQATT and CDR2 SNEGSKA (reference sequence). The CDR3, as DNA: TGCAGTGCTAGACCCCGGGAGCCGTTT. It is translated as CSARPREPF.

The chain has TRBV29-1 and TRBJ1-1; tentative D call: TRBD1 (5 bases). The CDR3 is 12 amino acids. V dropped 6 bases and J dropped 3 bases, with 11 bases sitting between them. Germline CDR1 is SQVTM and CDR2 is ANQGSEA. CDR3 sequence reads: CSVQGWDTEAFF. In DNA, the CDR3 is TGCAGCGTCCAGGGTTGGGACACTGAAGCTTTCTTT.

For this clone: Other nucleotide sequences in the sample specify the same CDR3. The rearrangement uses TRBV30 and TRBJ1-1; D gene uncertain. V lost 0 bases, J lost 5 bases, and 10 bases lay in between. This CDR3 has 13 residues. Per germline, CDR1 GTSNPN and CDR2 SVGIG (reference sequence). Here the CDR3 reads CAWSVNRGTEAFF. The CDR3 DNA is TGTGCCTGGAGTGTGAACCGTGGGACTGAAGCTTTCTTT.

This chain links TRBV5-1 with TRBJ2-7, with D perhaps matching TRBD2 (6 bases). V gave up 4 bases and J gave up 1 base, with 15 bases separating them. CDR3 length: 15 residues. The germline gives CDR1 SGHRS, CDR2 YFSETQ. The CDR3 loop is CASSLPSVGSYEQYF. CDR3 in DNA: TGCGCCAGCAGCCTGCCTAGCGTAGGATCCTACGAGCAGTACTTC.

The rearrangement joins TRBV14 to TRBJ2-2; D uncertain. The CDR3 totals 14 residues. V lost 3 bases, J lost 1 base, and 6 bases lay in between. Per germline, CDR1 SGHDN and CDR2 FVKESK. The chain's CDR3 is CASSHWRNTGELFF. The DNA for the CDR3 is TGTGCCAGCAGCCACTGGCGGAACACCGGGGAGCTGTTTTTT.

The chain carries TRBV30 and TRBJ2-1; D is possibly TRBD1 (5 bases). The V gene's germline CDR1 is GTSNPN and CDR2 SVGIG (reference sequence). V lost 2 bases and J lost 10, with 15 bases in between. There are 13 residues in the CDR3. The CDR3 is CAWSQGPANEQFF. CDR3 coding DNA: TGTGCCTGGAGTCAGGGCCCGGCGAACGAGCAGTTCTTC.

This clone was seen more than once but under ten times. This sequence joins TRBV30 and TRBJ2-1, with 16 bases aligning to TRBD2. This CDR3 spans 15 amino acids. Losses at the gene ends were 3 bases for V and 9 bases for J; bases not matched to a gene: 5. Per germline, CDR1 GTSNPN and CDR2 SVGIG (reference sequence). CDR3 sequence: CAWRGLAGGPGEQFF. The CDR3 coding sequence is TGTGCCTGGAGGGGACTAGCGGGAGGGCCCGGTGAGCAGTTCTTC.

The CDR3 loop is CAWSVAPNYGYTF. CDR3 DNA: TGTGCCTGGAGTGTCGCTCCTAACTATGGCTACACCTTC. This chain links TRBV30 with TRBJ1-2; D not certain. This CDR3 has 13 residues. The ends were cut back, 0 bases at V and 0 bases at J, with 5 bases in the middle. Germline V gene sequence: CDR1 GTSNPN, CDR2 SVGIG (reference sequence).

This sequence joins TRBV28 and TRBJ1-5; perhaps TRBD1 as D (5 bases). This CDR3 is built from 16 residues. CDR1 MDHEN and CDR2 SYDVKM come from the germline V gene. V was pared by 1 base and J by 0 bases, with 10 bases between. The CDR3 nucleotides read TGTGCCAGCAGTTTATTAGCAGGGAATAGCAATCAGCCCCAGCATTTT. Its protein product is CASSLLAGNSNQPQHF.

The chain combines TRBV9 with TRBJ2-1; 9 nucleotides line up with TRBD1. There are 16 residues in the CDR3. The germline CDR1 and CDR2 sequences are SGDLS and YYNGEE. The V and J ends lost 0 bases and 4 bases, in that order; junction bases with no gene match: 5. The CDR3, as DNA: TGTGCCAGCAGCGTAGACGGGACAGGGCTGTACAATGAGCAGTTCTTC. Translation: CASSVDGTGLYNEQFF.

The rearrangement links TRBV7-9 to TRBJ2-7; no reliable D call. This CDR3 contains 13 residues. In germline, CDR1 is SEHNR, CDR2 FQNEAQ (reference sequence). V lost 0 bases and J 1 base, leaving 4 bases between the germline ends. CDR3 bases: TGTGCCAGCAGCTTAGCGATGTCCTACGAGCAGTACTTC. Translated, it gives CASSLAMSYEQYF.

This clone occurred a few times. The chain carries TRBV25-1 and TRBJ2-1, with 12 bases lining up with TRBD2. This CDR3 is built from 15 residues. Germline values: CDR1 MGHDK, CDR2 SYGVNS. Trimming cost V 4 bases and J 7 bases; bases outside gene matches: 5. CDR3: CASSVLAGGGNEQFF. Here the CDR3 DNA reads TGTGCCAGCAGTGTACTAGCGGGAGGAGGGAATGAGCAGTTCTTC.

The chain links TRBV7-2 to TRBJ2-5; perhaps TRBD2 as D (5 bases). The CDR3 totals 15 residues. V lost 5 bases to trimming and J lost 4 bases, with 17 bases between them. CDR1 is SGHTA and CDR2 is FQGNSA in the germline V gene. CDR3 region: CASSLTRESLETQYF. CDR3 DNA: TGTGCCAGCAGCCTTACTAGGGAGAGTCTAGAGACCCAGTACTTC.

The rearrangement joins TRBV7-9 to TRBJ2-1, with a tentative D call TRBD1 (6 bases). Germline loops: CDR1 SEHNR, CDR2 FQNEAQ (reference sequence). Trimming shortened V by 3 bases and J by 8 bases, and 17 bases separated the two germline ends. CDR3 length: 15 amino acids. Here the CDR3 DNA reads TGTGCCAGCAGCTTCATCCGGGACACAGCAGATGAGCAGTTCTTC. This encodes CASSFIRDTADEQFF. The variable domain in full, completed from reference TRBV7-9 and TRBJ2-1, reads DTGVSQNPRHKITKRGQNVTFRCDPISEHNRLYWYRQTLGQGPEFLTYFQNEAQLEKSRLLSDRFSAERPKGSFSTLEIQRTEQGDSAMYLCASSFIRDTADEQFFGPGTRLTVL.

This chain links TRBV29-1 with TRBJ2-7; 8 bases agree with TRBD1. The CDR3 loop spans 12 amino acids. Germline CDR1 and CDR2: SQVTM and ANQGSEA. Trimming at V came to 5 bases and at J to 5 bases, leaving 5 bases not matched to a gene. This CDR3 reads CSVNRGKDEQYF. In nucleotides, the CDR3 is TGCAGCGTTAACAGGGGGAAAGACGAGCAGTACTTC.

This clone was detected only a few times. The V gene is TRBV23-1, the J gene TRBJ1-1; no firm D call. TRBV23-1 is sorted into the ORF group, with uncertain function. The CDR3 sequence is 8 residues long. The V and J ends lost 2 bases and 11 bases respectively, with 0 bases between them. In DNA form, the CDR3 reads TGCGCCAGCAGTCAAGCTTTCTTT. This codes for CASSQAFF.

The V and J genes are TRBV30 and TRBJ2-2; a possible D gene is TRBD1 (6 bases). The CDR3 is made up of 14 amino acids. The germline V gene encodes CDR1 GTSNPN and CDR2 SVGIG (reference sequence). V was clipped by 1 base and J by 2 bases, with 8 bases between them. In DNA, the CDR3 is TGTGCCTGGAGTGCGGACAGAAACACCGGGGAGCTGTTTTTT. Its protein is CAWSADRNTGELFF.

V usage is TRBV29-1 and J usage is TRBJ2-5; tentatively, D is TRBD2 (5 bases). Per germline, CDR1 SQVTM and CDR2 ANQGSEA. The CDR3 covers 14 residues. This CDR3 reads CAYPPPGLIETQYF. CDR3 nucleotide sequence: TGCGCCTACCCACCGCCGGGGTTGATTGAGACCCAGTACTTC.

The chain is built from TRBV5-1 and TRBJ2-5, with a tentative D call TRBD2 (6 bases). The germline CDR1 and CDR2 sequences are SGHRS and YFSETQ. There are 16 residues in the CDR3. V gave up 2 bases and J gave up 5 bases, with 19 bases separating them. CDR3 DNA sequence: TGCGCCAGCAGCTTCCGGGGCTCTTCCCGGGGGGAGACCCAGTACTTC. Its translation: CASSFRGSSRGETQYF.

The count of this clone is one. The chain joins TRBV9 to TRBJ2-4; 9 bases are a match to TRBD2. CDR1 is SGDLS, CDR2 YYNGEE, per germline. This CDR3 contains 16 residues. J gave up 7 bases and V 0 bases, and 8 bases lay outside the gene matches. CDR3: CASSVDPSSGNNIQYF. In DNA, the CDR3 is TGTGCCAGCAGCGTAGACCCCTCTAGCGGGAACAACATTCAGTACTTC.

The CDR3 loop reads CSLSGGGTGELFF. As DNA, the CDR3 is TGCAGCTTATCGGGAGGAGGCACCGGGGAGCTGTTTTTT. The gene calls are TRBV29-1 and TRBJ2-2; TRBD2 aligns across 7 bases. The CDR3 runs to 13 residues. The germline V gene has CDR1 SQVTM and CDR2 ANQGSEA. Losses at the gene ends were 8 bases for V and 4 bases for J; bases not matched to a gene: 7.

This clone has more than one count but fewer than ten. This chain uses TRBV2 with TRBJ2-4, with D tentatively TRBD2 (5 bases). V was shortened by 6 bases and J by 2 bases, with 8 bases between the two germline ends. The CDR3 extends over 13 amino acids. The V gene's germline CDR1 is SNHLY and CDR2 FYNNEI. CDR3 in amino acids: CASSGGTKNIQYF. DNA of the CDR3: TGTGCCAGCAGCGGAGGAACCAAAAACATTCAGTACTTC.

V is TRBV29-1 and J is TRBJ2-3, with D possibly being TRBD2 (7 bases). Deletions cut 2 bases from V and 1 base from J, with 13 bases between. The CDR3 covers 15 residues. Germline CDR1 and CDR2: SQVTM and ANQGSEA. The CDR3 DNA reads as TGCAGCGTTGAATCGGGGGGACACCGCACAGATACGCAGTATTTT. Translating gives CSVESGGHRTDTQYF.

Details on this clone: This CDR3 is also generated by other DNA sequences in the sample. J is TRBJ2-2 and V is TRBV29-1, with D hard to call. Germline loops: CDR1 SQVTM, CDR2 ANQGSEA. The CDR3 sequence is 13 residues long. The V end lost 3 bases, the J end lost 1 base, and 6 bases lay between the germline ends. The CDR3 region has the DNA TGCAGCGTTGACGGGCTGAACACCGGGGAGCTGTTTTTT. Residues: CSVDGLNTGELFF.

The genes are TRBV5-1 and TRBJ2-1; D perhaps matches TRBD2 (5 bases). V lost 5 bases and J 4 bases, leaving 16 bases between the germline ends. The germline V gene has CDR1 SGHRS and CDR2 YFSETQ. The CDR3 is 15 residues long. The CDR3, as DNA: TGCGCCAGCAGAGATGCAGCGGCTAGTTACAATGAGCAGTTCTTC. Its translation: CASRDAAASYNEQFF.

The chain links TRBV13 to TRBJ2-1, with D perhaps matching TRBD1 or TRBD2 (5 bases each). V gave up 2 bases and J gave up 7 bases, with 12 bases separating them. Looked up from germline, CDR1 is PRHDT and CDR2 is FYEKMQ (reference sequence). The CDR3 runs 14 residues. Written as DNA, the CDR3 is TGTGCCAGCAGCTTACTGGGGGAGACGAATGAGCAGTTCTTC. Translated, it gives CASSLLGETNEQFF.

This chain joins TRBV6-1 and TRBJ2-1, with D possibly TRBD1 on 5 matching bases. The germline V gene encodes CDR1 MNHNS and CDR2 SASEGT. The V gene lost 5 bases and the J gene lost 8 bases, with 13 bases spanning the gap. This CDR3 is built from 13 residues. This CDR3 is CASSYSLGDEQFF. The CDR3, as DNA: TGTGCCAGCAGTTATTCGTTAGGGGATGAGCAGTTCTTC.